This T cell receptor beta chain emerged from a study of T cells in Graves' hyperthyroidism and ophthalmopathy. Study details: Sampling of peripheral blood happened at initial diagnosis, prior to any treatment.

TCR beta CDR3 regions were amplified from RNA. In the first-round RT-PCR of the TCR CDR3, the HTBI primer set was used. TCRdb re-analysed the multiplex PCR reads in MiXCR, keeping a single row per CDR3 protein. The table lists under 250,000 distinct CDR3 sequences, about 15% of them singletons. CDR1 is MDHEN and CDR2 is SYDVKM in the germline V gene. CDR3 size: 16 residues. V lost 3 bases, J lost 4 bases, and 18 bases lay in between. Diagnoses were established using clinical symptoms, serum thyroxine and TRAb, thyroid ultrasound and orbital computed tomography. Findings and limits, study-wide: The authors' 13 V-J model separated ophthalmopathy from stable hyperthyroidism. Model-based prediction identified ophthalmopathy a median around seven months prior to its onset.

A word on this clonotype: What it binds is not known.

The chain is built from TRBV28 and TRBJ1-1; no clear D. This clonotype was sampled from a woman between 50 and 59 years old with Graves' hyperthyroidism. The sequenced sample consisted of blood. For the CDR3, the DNA is TGTGCCAGCAGTTTCCAAGGCCCCCGGACGACCACTGAAGCTTTCTTT. Translating it yields CASSFQGPRTTTEAFF.